The T cell receptor beta chain described here comes from a study of beta chain features in type 1 diabetes (dated by TCRdb to 2017 to 2018). Notes on the research overall: No differences in mean age, gender distribution, total cell number or subset yield were found between patients and healthy donors. A total of just under 110,000,000 sorted cells were examined across all samples, and RNA yield correlated strongly with the number of cells per subset. In the study, recently diagnosed type 1 diabetes patients and matched healthy donors were compared on the TCRB repertoires of their sorted circulating CD4+ T cell subsets. Whereas all 30 or so donors provided naive and central memory subsets, regulatory and stem cell-like memory subsets were isolated from just 8 patients and about 8 healthy donors.

The entire amount of isolated RNA was reverse transcribed using the High Capacity cDNA Reverse Transcription Kit, so the sequenced TCRB transcripts were expressed ones. Naive, central memory and regulatory T cell samples underwent deep immunoSEQ sequencing, averaging about 3.57 million total reads per sample. Sorted cells were lysed in RLT buffer, and RNA was extracted using DNase-treated RNeasy Micro or Mini kits according to cell number. Each cell subset was processed separately to prevent cross-contamination, with patient and healthy donor samples processed together. TCRB sequences were amplified from cDNA with the immunoSEQ multiplex PCR, producing 87-bp fragments spanning the CDR3 region. Sequencing of the amplicons was performed on the Illumina HiSeq platform. On the authors' methods: Synthetic template baselines were used to correct PCR bias computationally, reads within Hamming distance 2 were collapsed together, and singletons that could not be merged were discarded. Reads were aligned to IMGT to assign V, D and J genes, CDR3 length, and insertions or deletions at six rearrangement sites. Within each subset, clonotype counts were normalized to sorted cell number, and only after that were true diversity and Gini coefficients computed with the tcR R package. Repertoire sharing was quantified using the overlap coefficient calculated on TCRB nucleotide sequences. Out-of-frame TCRB sequences from naive cells were analyzed as a proxy for the pre-selection repertoire. TCRdb provides this immuneACCESS table in a form limited to in-frame rearrangements. Some clones are lacking; in checked studies, under half of them reflect an unresolved V gene, and why the rest are absent is not known. The V and J calls and the clone size are those of that table, but D and trimming were determined from the DNA. A total of around 500,000 clones appear in this sample, approximately 28% of them only once. Of the sample, around 0.065% is held by the ten largest clones.

Its CDR3 holds 17 amino acids, cysteine through phenylalanine. Kept here is only the CDR3 DNA, which spans 51 bases and is read in frame from base 1. V and J are trimmed by 5 bases and 5 bases, and the gene matches miss 14 bases of the junction. CDR1 and CDR2, per the germline V gene, are SGHTA and FQGNSA. From each donor, a single peripheral blood sample of 100 to 150 mL on average was drawn into heparinised tubes. A BD FACSAria II was used to sort naive, central memory, regulatory and stem cell-like memory CD4+ T cells with a panel that included CD45RO, CCR7, CD25, CD127, CD95 and CD27. Every sorted population had a purity above 95%. PBMCs were isolated right away by Lymphoprep density gradient centrifugation and were stained directly, without culture. Samples were stained and sorted in pairs, with one healthy donor and one patient per experiment, so that batch effects were minimized. Findings and caveats that apply to the study as a whole: At VDJ recombination sites, patients with type 1 diabetes made fewer insertions and deleted more nucleotides, a pattern implying thymic rearrangement abnormalities. The naive, central memory and regulatory TCRB repertoires appeared to resemble one another more closely among patients than among healthy donors. Because small numbers of individuals were included in the HLA sub-analyses, any influence of HLA type on TCRB rearrangement was left unresolved. In all four CD4+ subsets, TCRB CDR3 length was moderately but significantly shorter in type 1 diabetes patients. Because cDNA rather than genomic DNA was sequenced, highly expressing activated cells could have been over-represented, although no difference in activation and CD3 levels was found between groups. Shorter templates might be favored by PCR, yet because patient and control samples were amplified and corrected together, any such skew would affect both groups equally.

This clone was seen a few times. Its target antigen remains unknown. Per-base quality was not reported, and no clone a single base away is much larger than it. The V and J segments used are TRBV7-2 and TRBJ2-1; TRBD1 aligns with 8 central bases. The sequenced sample was naive CD4+ T cells from blood. The cell subset or site label corresponds to: true naive CD4+ T cells. The sequence came from a man aged 18 to 30 in good health. The CDR3: CASSGSSDRDNNNEQFF. The nucleotide sequence reads TGTGCCAGCAGCGGTTCCTCGGACAGGGATAATAACAATGAGCAGTTCTTC.